The 8 T cell receptor beta chains reported below all come from one sample, sequenced in a study of T cell repertoires in cytomegalovirus infection. One entry per CDR3 protein results from TCRdb running MiXCR on the reads. The sample lists fewer than 250,000 distinct CDR3 sequences, 9% to 15% occurring once. Material for sequencing was PBMCs. The receptors were sampled from a human donor in good health (CMV status not recorded). Some clones in this sample may be carry-over from other donors' samples.

The chain uses TRBV20-1 and TRBJ2-7; no firm D call. Trimming pared 0 bases from V and 0 bases from J, leaving 15 bases between. CDR3 size: 16 residues. The germline V gene has CDR1 DFQATT and CDR2 SNEGSKA (reference sequence). The CDR3 sequence is CSARDEVVGSSYEQYF. The CDR3 region has the DNA TGCAGTGCTAGAGATGAGGTCGTCGGCTCCTCCTACGAGCAGTACTTC.

V is TRBV12-3 or TRBV12-4 and J is TRBJ2-7; 9 bases fit TRBD2. After removal of 6 bases from V and 0 bases from J, the junction contained 9 bases not matched to a gene. CDR3 length: 16 amino acids. The CDR3 protein is CASSTIRRGGSYEQYF. CDR3 coding DNA: TGTGCCAGCAGCACCATTAGGCGGGGGGGCTCCTACGAGCAGTACTTC.

A few counts support this clonotype. The rearrangement uses TRBV19 and TRBJ2-7; 9 nucleotides align to TRBD1. The CDR3 totals 14 residues. V shed 4 bases, J shed 2 bases, and the junction held 3 bases outside the gene matches. CDR1 and CDR2 from the germline V gene are LNHDA and SQIVND (reference sequence). CDR3 region: CASSTQGAPYEQYF. The CDR3 region has the DNA TGTGCCAGTAGTACACAGGGGGCCCCCTACGAGCAGTACTTC.

This clonotype was counted only a few times. The chain is built from TRBV20-1 and TRBJ2-7; 9 bases line up with TRBD1. This CDR3 is built from 15 residues. Germline V CDR1 and CDR2: DFQATT, SNEGSKA (reference sequence). The V gene end was trimmed by 1 base and the J gene end by 4 bases; junction bases not matched to a gene: 8. The CDR3 region has the DNA TGCAGTGCTAGAGTCGGGGACAGGGTTACGTACGAGCAGTACTTC. Protein: CSARVGDRVTYEQYF.

This clonotype was seen repeatedly, ten times or more. This chain joins TRBV19 and TRBJ2-1; the match to TRBD1 covers 7 bases. Trimming took 6 bases from V and 12 from J; bases not matched to a gene: 14. The CDR3 is made up of 14 amino acids. Germline lookup yields CDR1 LNHDA and CDR2 SQIVND (reference sequence). The CDR3 protein is CASRRTGSAFGQFF. DNA for the CDR3: TGTGCCAGTAGGCGGACAGGATCCGCGTTCGGGCAGTTCTTC.

Worth noting for this clonotype: Possible read error: a much larger clone is one base away. The chain combines TRBV7-3 with TRBJ2-5; D is perhaps TRBD1 or TRBD2 (6 bases each). Germline CDR1 and CDR2: SGHTA and FQGTGA. CDR3 length equals 15 residues. The DNA for the CDR3 is TGTGCCTGCAGCTTAACGGGGGCTAGCCAAGAGACCCAGTACTTC. Its translation is CACSLTGASQETQYF.

This clonotype came up a few times. The rearrangement joins TRBV5-5 to TRBJ2-2; unclear D gene. The CDR3 sequence is 12 residues long. Germline assignment: CDR1 SGHKS and CDR2 YYEKEE (reference sequence). Deletions cut 4 bases from V and 6 bases from J, with 7 bases between. CDR3 residues: CASSRKPGELFF. CDR3 bases: TGTGCCAGCAGCCGAAAACCCGGGGAGCTGTTTTTT.

This clonotype was found a few times. The chain couples TRBV7-7 to TRBJ2-3; tentatively, D is TRBD2 (5 bases). Per germline, CDR1 SSHAT and CDR2 FNYEAQ (reference sequence). The CDR3 is 14 residues long. Trimming removed 4 bases at V and 4 bases at J, with 12 bases between. CDR3 in amino acids: CASSSSPGSDTQYF. CDR3 DNA: TGTGCCAGCAGCTCTAGCCCGGGTTCAGATACGCAGTATTTT.